These T cell receptor beta chains were read from a single sample in a study of blood T cell repertoires in COVID-19. Sequencing used immunoSEQ multiplex PCR; TCRdb keeps in-frame clones, though not all of them. The table has under 200,000 clones, roughly nine tenths seen once. The sequenced sample was peripheral blood. The receptors stem from a woman in her 70s with acute or convalescent COVID-19. Each CDR3 is given with its conserved first and last residue. Fields, in order: clone size, V gene, J gene, D gene, CDR3 length, CDR3 protein, CDR3 DNA. The D gene is left open where the match is weak. The size of a clone is reported for some rows only, either as once, few or many, or as a class for expanded clones.

.	TRBV9	TRBJ1-2	.	14	CASRAGPTNYGYTF	TGTGCCTCCCGGGCGGGGCCCACTAACTATGGCTACACCTTC
.	TRBV15	TRBJ1-5	.	15	CATSREGRVNQPQHF	TGTGCCACCAGCAGAGAGGGGAGGGTAAATCAGCCCCAGCATTTT
.	TRBV5-1	TRBJ2-1	TRBD1	16	CASSPGGTGGYNEQFF	TGCGCCAGCAGCCCTGGGGGGACAGGGGGCTACAATGAGCAGTTCTTC
.	TRBV9	TRBJ2-3	TRBD1	14	CASSVGQGFDTQYF	TGTGCCAGCAGCGTAGGACAGGGGTTTGATACGCAGTATTTT
.	TRBV5-1	TRBJ1-2	.	13	CASSAGGGLGYTF	TGCGCCAGCAGCGCGGGAGGTGGGCTGGGCTACACCTTC
.	TRBV4-1	TRBJ2-7	TRBD1	15	CASRRTGEESYEQYF	TGCGCCAGCAGACGGACAGGGGAAGAATCCTACGAGCAGTACTTC
.	TRBV7-2	TRBJ1-1	.	15	CASSPQDLGSAKAFF	TGTGCCAGCAGCCCGCAGGATTTGGGGAGTGCGAAAGCTTTCTTT
.	TRBV12-3/TRBV12-4	TRBJ1-2	.	13	CASSLSGPDGYTF	TGTGCCAGCAGTTTATCAGGTCCCGATGGCTACACCTTC
.	TRBV29-1	TRBJ1-5	.	17	CSVEDLAGRVFHQPQHF	TGCAGCGTTGAAGATTTAGCTGGCAGGGTCTTCCATCAGCCCCAGCATTTT
.	TRBV9	TRBJ2-4	.	16	CASSVDGGAAKNIQYF	TGTGCCAGCAGCGTAGATGGGGGGGCCGCCAAAAACATTCAGTACTTC
.	TRBV7-9	TRBJ2-7	.	12	CASSGQIYEQYF	TGTGCCAGCAGCGGACAAATTTACGAGCAGTACTTC
.	TRBV2	TRBJ1-1	.	16	CASRNVQSPLNTEAFF	TGTGCCAGCAGGAACGTACAGAGCCCTCTGAACACTGAAGCTTTCTTT
.	TRBV24-1	TRBJ1-1	.	14	CATSAAGVNTEAFF	TGTGCCACCAGTGCGGCAGGGGTGAACACTGAAGCTTTCTTT
.	TRBV9	TRBJ1-3	.	17	CASSVEAPEFSGNTIYF	TGTGCCAGCAGCGTAGAGGCACCGGAGTTCTCTGGAAACACCATATATTTT
.	TRBV30	TRBJ2-7	TRBD2	15	CAWSVRLAGGFEQYF	TGTGCCTGGAGTGTTCGTCTAGCGGGAGGGTTCGAGCAGTACTTC
.	TRBV5-8	TRBJ2-2	.	14	CASFVTGNTGELFF	TGTGCCAGCTTTGTGACAGGGAACACCGGGGAGCTGTTTTTT
few	TRBV28	TRBJ2-7	TRBD2	17	CASSLVGGGESPYEQYF	TGTGCCAGCAGTTTAGTTGGGGGGGGTGAGAGCCCCTACGAGCAGTACTTC
.	TRBV20-1	TRBJ1-1	TRBD1	14	CSASPGGLNTEAFF	TGCAGTGCTAGTCCAGGGGGACTGAACACTGAAGCTTTCTTT
.	TRBV7-8	TRBJ1-5	.	13	CASSSALNQPQHF	TGTGCCAGCAGCTCTGCACTAAATCAGCCCCAGCATTTT
.	TRBV19	TRBJ1-5	TRBD1	19	CASTPSDRGPFLGNQPQHF	TGTGCCAGTACCCCCTCCGACAGGGGGCCATTCCTGGGCAATCAGCCCCAGCATTTT
.	TRBV28	TRBJ2-1	.	17	CASNTWPGGRVYNEQFF	TGTGCCAGCAACACTTGGCCCGGGGGGCGGGTCTACAATGAGCAGTTCTTC
.	TRBV5-1	TRBJ1-6	TRBD1	15	CASSWGGTDNSPLHF	TGCGCCAGCAGCTGGGGCGGGACAGATAATTCACCCCTCCACTTT
.	TRBV4-3	TRBJ1-2	.	15	CASSQDFTGTSRYTF	TGCGCCAGCAGCCAAGATTTTACCGGGACATCGCGCTACACCTTC
.	TRBV28	TRBJ2-3	TRBD2	16	CASSSFGGRGADTQYF	TGTGCCAGCAGTTCCTTTGGCGGGAGGGGAGCAGATACGCAGTATTTT
.	TRBV6-5	TRBJ1-1	.	15	CASSYTSQGKGEAFF	TGTGCCAGCAGTTACACCTCCCAGGGGAAGGGTGAAGCTTTCTTT
.	TRBV4-2	TRBJ2-4	TRBD1	16	CASSQGTQGTKNIQYF	TGTGCCAGCAGCCAAGGTACACAGGGGACCAAAAACATTCAGTACTTC
.	TRBV5-4	TRBJ2-4	.	18	CASSLAPQGKLAKNIQYF	TGTGCCAGCAGCTTGGCCCCCCAGGGGAAACTAGCCAAAAACATTCAGTACTTC
.	TRBV21-1	TRBJ1-1	.	14	CASLKGDTGTEAFF	TGTGCCAGCCTTAAAGGGGACACGGGGACTGAAGCTTTCTTT
.	TRBV27	TRBJ2-3	TRBD2	15	CASSFGTSGVDTQYF	TGTGCCAGCAGCTTTGGGACTAGCGGGGTGGATACGCAGTATTTT
.	TRBV7-9	TRBJ1-3	TRBD1	17	CASRGRDPGTGGNTIYF	TGTGCCAGCAGGGGGAGGGATCCCGGGACAGGAGGAAACACCATATATTTT
.	TRBV12-3/TRBV12-4	TRBJ2-7	.	13	CASSRGGSYEQYF	TGTGCCAGCAGCCGGGGTGGTTCCTACGAGCAGTACTTC
.	TRBV4-2	TRBJ2-4	TRBD1	17	CASSQDLSGQGLDIQYF	TGTGCCAGCAGCCAAGATCTCTCAGGACAGGGCTTGGACATTCAGTACTTC
once	TRBV4-2	TRBJ1-2	.	15	CASSQVGEREDGYTF	TGTGCCAGCAGCCAAGTGGGTGAAAGGGAGGATGGCTACACCTTC